Shown below are 16 T cell receptor beta chains from a single sample sequenced in a study of T cells after yellow fever vaccination. TCRdb re-called the 5' RACE reads with MiXCR, one entry per CDR3 protein. The sample has around 340,000 distinct CDR3 sequences, approximately 13% seen once. Material: CD4+ T cells sorted from PBMCs, obtained 15 days after the yellow fever booster vaccination. The receptor set was obtained from a man aged 18 to 29 who received the YFV17D yellow fever vaccine.

As concerns this clonotype: A read error is possible here, since a much larger clone lies one base away. The chain couples TRBV27 to TRBJ2-5; either TRBD1 or TRBD2 may fit D (5 bases each). Germline V gene lookup returns CDR1 MNHEY and CDR2 SMNVEV (reference sequence). Trimming took 4 bases from V and 4 from J, leaving 16 bases between them. The CDR3 consists of 15 residues. The DNA for the CDR3 is TGTGCCAGCAGTTCCGGGACGTTCCGTACAGAGACCCAGTACTTC. It encodes CASSSGTFRTETQYF.

This clonotype was picked up a small number of times. This chain uses TRBV30 with TRBJ2-2; D ambiguous. CDR1 and CDR2 (germline): GTSNPN, SVGIG (reference sequence). This CDR3 comprises 11 residues. Trimming took 0 bases from V and 6 from J, leaving 2 bases between them. CDR3 in DNA: TGTGCCTGGAGTGTGCCCGGGGAGCTGTTTTTT. Translation gives CAWSVPGELFF.

The rearrangement links TRBV12-5 to TRBJ2-1, with 9 bases that match TRBD2. CDR1 and CDR2 from the germline V gene are LGHNT and FRNRAP. The CDR3 spans 18 residues. V gave up 6 bases and J gave up 0 bases; unmatched junction bases: 12. CDR3 sequence reads: CASGKQGLAGPSYNEQFF. CDR3 nucleotide sequence: TGTGCTAGTGGAAAGCAAGGGCTAGCGGGGCCCTCCTACAATGAGCAGTTCTTC. The variable domain in full, completed from reference TRBV12-5 and TRBJ2-1, reads DARVTQTPRHKVTEMGQEVTMRCQPILGHNTVFWYRQTMMQGLELLAYFRNRAPLDDSGMPKDRFSAEMPDATLATLKIQPSEPRDSAVYFCASGKQGLAGPSYNEQFFGPGTRLTVL.

This sequence joins TRBV7-9 and TRBJ1-1, with D hard to call. Per the germline V gene, CDR1 is SEHNR and CDR2 is FQNEAQ (reference sequence). The CDR3 contains 15 residues. With 1 base removed from V and 0 bases from J, the gap between germline ends came to 9 bases. The DNA of the CDR3 is TGTGCCAGCAGCTTAGGGGCCATCTTGAACACTGAAGCTTTCTTT. Its protein product is CASSLGAILNTEAFF.

There are a few counts of this clonotype. The V gene is TRBV6-5, the J gene TRBJ2-2; D is ambiguous. CDR1 MNHEY and CDR2 SVGAGI come from the germline V gene. V was cut by 1 base and J by 0 bases, with 9 bases left in between. The CDR3 extends over 16 amino acids. In DNA, the CDR3 is TGTGCCAGCAGTTACTATGGGCAGCCGAACACCGGGGAGCTGTTTTTT. Its protein is CASSYYGQPNTGELFF.

This clonotype was seen ten or more times. The chain uses TRBV5-1 and TRBJ2-1; D may be TRBD1 (6 bases). Trimming cost V 1 base and J 0 bases, with 14 bases left between them. Per germline, CDR1 SGHRS and CDR2 YFSETQ. The CDR3 is 17 residues long. CDR3 coding DNA: TGCGCCAGCAGCTTGCTATCTGGACAGAGCTCCTACAATGAGCAGTTCTTC. This gives the protein CASSLLSGQSSYNEQFF.

This clonotype was seen repeatedly, ten times or more. This chain joins TRBV28 and TRBJ2-7; tentatively, D is TRBD1 (5 bases). Germline V CDR1 and CDR2: MDHEN, SYDVKM. V was cut by 8 bases and J by 4 bases, with 9 bases left in between. The CDR3 sequence is 11 residues long. The CDR3 sequence is CASGQGYEQYV. The CDR3 DNA reads TGTGCCAGCGGCCAGGGTTACGAGCAGTACGTC.

The rearrangement links TRBV10-1 to TRBJ2-3; a possible D gene is TRBD1 (5 bases). The CDR3 has 13 amino acids. Germline values: CDR1 WNHNN, CDR2 SYGVQD (reference sequence). The V end lost 10 bases, the J end lost 4 bases, and 15 bases lay between the germline ends. CDR3 sequence (DNA): TGCGCCACCTCAGCAGGGCAGGCAGATACGCAGTATTTT. This gives the protein CATSAGQADTQYF.

This clonotype was counted between two and nine times. The V call is TRBV4-1, the J call TRBJ1-5; TRBD1 aligns across 11 bases. Germline CDR1 is MGHRA and CDR2 is YSYEKL. The CDR3 has 15 amino acids. The trim removed 4 bases at V and 5 bases at J, leaving 4 bases unmatched. In nucleotides, the CDR3 is TGCGCCAGCAGCCTTGGACAGGGGGCCTATCAGCCCCAGCATTTT. This translates into CASSLGQGAYQPQHF.

This sequence joins TRBV24-1 and TRBJ2-3; no definite D call. The CDR3 runs to 13 residues. V was cut by 3 bases and J by 5 bases, with 8 bases left in between. Germline loops: CDR1 KGHDR, CDR2 SFDVKD. The CDR3: CATSDDRLDTQYF. CDR3 DNA sequence: TGTGCCACCAGTGATGACCGATTAGATACGCAGTATTTT.

Concerning this clonotype: A much larger clonotype is one base distant, so this may be a read error. This chain joins TRBV12-3 or TRBV12-4 and TRBJ2-7, with D possibly being TRBD2 (6 bases). The CDR3 spans 13 residues. The CDR3 DNA reads as TGTGCCAGCCGCCCCCCGGGGGTCAGCGAGCGGTACTTC. This gives the protein CASRPPGVSERYF.

Written as DNA, the CDR3 is TGCGCCAGCAGCTTACGGACAGTACCCACAGATACGCAGTATTTT. Amino acids: CASSLRTVPTDTQYF. V is TRBV5-1 and J is TRBJ2-3; tentatively, D is TRBD1 (6 bases). The CDR3 contains 15 residues. V was pared by 2 bases and J by 2 bases, with 12 bases between. Germline CDR1 is SGHRS and CDR2 is YFSETQ.

The V gene is TRBV7-2, the J gene TRBJ1-2; D ambiguous. This CDR3 comprises 16 residues. Trimming took off 5 bases at V and 7 bases at J, with 23 bases between the two ends. The germline V gene encodes CDR1 SGHTA and CDR2 FQGNSA. Here the CDR3 reads CASSLRNIGPRAGYTF. In nucleotides, the CDR3 is TGTGCCAGCAGCCTAAGGAACATTGGGCCTCGGGCTGGCTACACCTTC.

This clonotype has a count of ten or more. The chain combines TRBV9 with TRBJ2-5, with 7 bases fitting TRBD2. With 4 bases clipped from V and 2 bases from J, the junction kept 8 bases outside the gene matches. Germline CDR1 SGDLS, CDR2 YYNGEE. The CDR3 covers 15 residues. The CDR3 spells CASSMGGTGQETQYF. DNA of the CDR3: TGTGCCAGCAGCATGGGGGGGACCGGGCAAGAGACCCAGTACTTC.

CDR3: CASSLSGAAYNEQFF. In nucleotides, the CDR3 is TGTGCCAGCAGCCTAAGCGGGGCAGCCTACAATGAGCAGTTCTTC. V usage is TRBV7-3 and J usage is TRBJ2-1; 7 bases align to TRBD2. Germline V gene lookup returns CDR1 SGHTA and CDR2 FQGTGA. The CDR3 consists of 15 residues. With 5 bases clipped from V and 2 bases from J, the junction kept 6 bases outside the gene matches.

This clonotype has at least ten counts. V gene TRBV5-1 combines with J gene TRBJ2-3; TRBD2 might be the D (5 bases). Germline CDR1 SGHRS, CDR2 YFSETQ. The CDR3 totals 13 residues. V was trimmed by 4 bases and J by 4 bases, leaving 10 bases between them. This CDR3 is CASSSEGADTQYF. CDR3 DNA: TGCGCCAGCAGCAGCGAGGGCGCAGATACGCAGTATTTT. The variable domain in full, with the rest retrieved from reference TRBV5-1 and TRBJ2-3, is KAGVTQTPRYLIKTRGQQVTLSCSPISGHRSVSWYQQTPGQGLQFLFEYFSETQRNKGNFPGRFSGRQFSNSRSEMNVSTLELGDSALYLCASSSEGADTQYFGPGTRLTVL.